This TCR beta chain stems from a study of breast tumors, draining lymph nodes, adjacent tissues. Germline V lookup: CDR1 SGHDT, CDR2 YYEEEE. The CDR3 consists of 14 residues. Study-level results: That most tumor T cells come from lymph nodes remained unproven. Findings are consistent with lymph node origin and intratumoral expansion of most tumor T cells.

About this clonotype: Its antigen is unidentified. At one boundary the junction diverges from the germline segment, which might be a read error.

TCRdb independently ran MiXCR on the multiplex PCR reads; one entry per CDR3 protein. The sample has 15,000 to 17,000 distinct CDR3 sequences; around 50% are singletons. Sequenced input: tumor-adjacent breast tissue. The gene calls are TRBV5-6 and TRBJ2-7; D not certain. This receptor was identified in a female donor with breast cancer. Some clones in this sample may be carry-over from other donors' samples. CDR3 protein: CASGLVGDPYEQYF. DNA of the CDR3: TGTGCCAGCGGCTTAGTTGGTGACCCCTACGAGCAGTACTTC. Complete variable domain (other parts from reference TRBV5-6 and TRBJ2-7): DAGVTQSPTHLIKTRGQQVTLRCSPKSGHDTVSWYQQALGQGPQFIFQYYEEEERQRGNFPDRFSGHQFPNYSSELNVNALLLGDSALYLCASGLVGDPYEQYFGPGTRLTVT.